Below are 3 T cell receptor beta chains sequenced from a single sample in a study of blood T cell repertoires in COVID-19. Profiled with immunoSEQ multiplex PCR; TCRdb holds only in-frame clones, not every one. Of 200,000 to 250,000 clones listed, more than 65% are singletons. Sample: peripheral blood. These receptors were obtained from a woman aged 55-69 years with acute or convalescent COVID-19.

This clone was counted once. The V call is TRBV9, the J call TRBJ2-3, with 12 bases that match TRBD2. Trimming cost V 0 bases and J 3 bases; bases outside gene matches: 5. CDR3 length: 17 residues. Per germline, CDR1 SGDLS and CDR2 YYNGEE. CDR3 coding DNA: TGTGCCAGCAGCGTAGGGCTAGCGGGGGGGTTGACAGATACGCAGTATTTT. Translating gives CASSVGLAGGLTDTQYF.

The chain uses TRBV15 and TRBJ2-7; the match to TRBD1 covers 7 bases. CDR3 length: 14 amino acids. CDR1 and CDR2 (germline): LNHNV, YYDKDF (reference sequence). V shed 5 bases and J 1 base; nucleotides not matched to a gene: 5. CDR3 protein: CATSEGQESYEQYF. CDR3 nucleotides: TGTGCCACCAGCGAAGGACAGGAATCCTACGAGCAGTACTTC.

This clone occurred a few times. The chain combines TRBV5-1 with TRBJ2-1; perhaps TRBD2 as D (5 bases). Trimming removed 6 bases from V and 0 bases from J, with 13 bases in between. The CDR3 loop spans 15 amino acids. From germline, CDR1 is SGHRS and CDR2 YFSETQ. CDR3 loop: CASMTGSSSYNEQFF. CDR3 DNA: TGCGCCAGCATGACGGGGTCAAGCTCCTACAATGAGCAGTTCTTC.